This TCR beta chain was identified in a study of blood T cell repertoires in COVID-19. CDR3 length: 14 residues. Germline V gene sequence: CDR1 LNHDA, CDR2 SQIVND (reference sequence). Deletions cut 1 base from V and 2 bases from J, with 8 bases between. Only a few counts were recorded for this clone. Original processing methods: The authors estimated nucleated cell counts from reference gene primer amplification. The method was immunoSEQ multiplex PCR; TCRdb's version includes in-frame clones alone and lacks a portion of them. That table gives V, J and clone size, and the DNA gave D and trimming. Among about 210,000 clones listed, 75% to 85% were seen once. Followed over time, Seattle patients had been enrolled while infection was active.

The J gene is TRBJ1-2, the V gene TRBV19; D possibly corresponds to TRBD1 (6 bases). The source material was peripheral blood. This receptor was taken from a woman aged 65 to 85 with COVID-19, enrolled during active disease. DNA of the CDR3: TGTGCCAGTAGTATAGGTGGGACAAACTATGGCTACACCTTC. Translated: CASSIGGTNYGYTF.